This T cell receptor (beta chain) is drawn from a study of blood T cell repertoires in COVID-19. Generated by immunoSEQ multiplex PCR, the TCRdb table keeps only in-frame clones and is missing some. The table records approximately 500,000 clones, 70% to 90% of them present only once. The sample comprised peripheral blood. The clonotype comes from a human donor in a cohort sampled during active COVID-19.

This CDR3 reads CAISDPVTGELFF. The CDR3 coding sequence is TGTGCCATCAGTGACCCCGTCACCGGGGAGCTGTTTTTT. The chain is built from TRBV10-3 and TRBJ2-2; no clear D. From germline, CDR1 is ENHRY and CDR2 SYGVKD. Trimming removed 3 bases from V and 4 bases from J, with 6 bases in between. CDR3 length: 13 amino acids.